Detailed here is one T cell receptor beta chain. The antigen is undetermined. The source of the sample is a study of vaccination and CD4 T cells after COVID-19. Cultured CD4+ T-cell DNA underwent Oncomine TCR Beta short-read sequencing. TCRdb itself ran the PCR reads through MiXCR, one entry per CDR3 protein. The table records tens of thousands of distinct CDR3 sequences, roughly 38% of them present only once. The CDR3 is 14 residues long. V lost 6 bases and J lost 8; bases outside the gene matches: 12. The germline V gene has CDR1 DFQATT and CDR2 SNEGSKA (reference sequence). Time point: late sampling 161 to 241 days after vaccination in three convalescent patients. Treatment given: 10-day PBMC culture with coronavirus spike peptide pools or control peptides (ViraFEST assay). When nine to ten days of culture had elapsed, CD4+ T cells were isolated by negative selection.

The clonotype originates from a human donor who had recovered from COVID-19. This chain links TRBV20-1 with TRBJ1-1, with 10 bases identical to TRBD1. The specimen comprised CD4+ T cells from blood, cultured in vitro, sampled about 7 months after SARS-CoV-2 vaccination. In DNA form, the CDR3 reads TGCAGTGCGCGGACAGGGGGAACCTCTCGCGAAGCTTTCTTT. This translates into CSARTGGTSREAFF.